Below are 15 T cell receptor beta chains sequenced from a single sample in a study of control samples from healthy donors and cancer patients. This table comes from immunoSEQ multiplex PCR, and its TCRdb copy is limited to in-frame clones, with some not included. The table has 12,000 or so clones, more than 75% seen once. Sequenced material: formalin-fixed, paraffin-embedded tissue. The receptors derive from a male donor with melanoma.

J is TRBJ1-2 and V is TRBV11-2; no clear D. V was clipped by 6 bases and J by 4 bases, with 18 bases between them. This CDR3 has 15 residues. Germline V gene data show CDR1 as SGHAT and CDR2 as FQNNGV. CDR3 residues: CASSLMTDPVYGYTF. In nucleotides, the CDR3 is TGTGCCAGCAGTCTTATGACCGATCCGGTCTATGGCTACACCTTC. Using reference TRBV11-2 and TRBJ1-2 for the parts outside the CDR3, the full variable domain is EAGVAQSPRYKIIEKRQSVAFWCNPISGHATLYWYQQILGQGPKLLIQFQNNGVVDDSQLPKDRFSAERLKGVDSTLKIQPAKLEDSAVYLCASSLMTDPVYGYTFGSGTRLTVV.

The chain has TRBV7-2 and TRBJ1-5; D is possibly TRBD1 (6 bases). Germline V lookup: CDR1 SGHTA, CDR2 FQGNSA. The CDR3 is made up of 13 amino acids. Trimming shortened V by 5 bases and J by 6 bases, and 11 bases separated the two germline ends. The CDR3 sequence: CASSLSGVQPQHF. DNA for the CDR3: TGTGCCAGCAGCCTGTCAGGGGTTCAGCCCCAGCATTTT.

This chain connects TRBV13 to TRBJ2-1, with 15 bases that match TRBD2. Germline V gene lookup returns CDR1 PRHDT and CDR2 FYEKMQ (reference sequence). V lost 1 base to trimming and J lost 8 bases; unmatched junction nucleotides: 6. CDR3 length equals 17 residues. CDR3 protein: CASSLAGLAGGGYEQFF. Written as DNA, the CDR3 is TGTGCCAGCAGCTTAGCGGGACTAGCGGGAGGTGGGTATGAGCAGTTCTTC.

CDR3 sequence reads: CASSFRQGLTEAFF. The CDR3 DNA follows: TGTGCCAGCAGCTTTAGGCAGGGCCTTACTGAAGCTTTCTTT. This chain connects TRBV11-3 to TRBJ1-1, with TRBD1 as a possible D gene (5 bases). V was cut by 3 bases and J by 5 bases, with 13 bases left in between. From germline, CDR1 is SGHNT and CDR2 YENEEA. The CDR3 extends over 14 amino acids.

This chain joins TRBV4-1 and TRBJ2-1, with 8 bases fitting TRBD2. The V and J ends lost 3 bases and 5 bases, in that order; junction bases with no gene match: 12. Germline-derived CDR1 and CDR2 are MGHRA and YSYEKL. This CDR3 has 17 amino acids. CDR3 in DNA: TGCGCCAGCAGCCACTGGGGAACTAGCGGAAAAAACAATGAGCAGTTCTTC. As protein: CASSHWGTSGKNNEQFF.

The CDR3 DNA is TGCGCCAGCAGCTTGGTACAGGAAAATTCACCCCTCCACTTT. This sequence encodes CASSLVQENSPLHF. The rearrangement joins TRBV5-1 to TRBJ1-6; tentatively, D is TRBD1 (5 bases). The CDR3 sequence is 14 residues long. V was clipped by 0 bases and J by 7 bases, with 8 bases between them. Per germline, CDR1 SGHRS and CDR2 YFSETQ.

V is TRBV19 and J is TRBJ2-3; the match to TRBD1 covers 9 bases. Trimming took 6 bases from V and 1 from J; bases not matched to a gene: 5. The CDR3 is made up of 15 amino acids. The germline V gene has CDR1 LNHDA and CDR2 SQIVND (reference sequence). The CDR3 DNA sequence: TGTGCCAGTAGGACAGGGGGAATCGGCACAGATACGCAGTATTTT. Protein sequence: CASRTGGIGTDTQYF.

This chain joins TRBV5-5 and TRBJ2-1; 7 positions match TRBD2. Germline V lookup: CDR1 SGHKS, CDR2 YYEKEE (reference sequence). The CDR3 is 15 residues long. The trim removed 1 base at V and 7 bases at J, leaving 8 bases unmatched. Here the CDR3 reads CASSLLGRERNEQFF. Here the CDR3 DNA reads TGTGCCAGCAGCTTGTTGGGGCGGGAGAGGAATGAGCAGTTCTTC.

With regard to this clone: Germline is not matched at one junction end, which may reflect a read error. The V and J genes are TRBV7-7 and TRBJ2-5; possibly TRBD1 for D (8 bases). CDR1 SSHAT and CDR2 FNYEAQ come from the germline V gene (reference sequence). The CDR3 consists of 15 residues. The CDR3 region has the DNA TGTGCTAGCAGCACGCGGACAGGGCGGGGGGAGACCCAGTACTTC. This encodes CASSTRTGRGETQYF. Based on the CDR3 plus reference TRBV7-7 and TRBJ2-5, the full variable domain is GAGVSQSPRYKVTKRGQDVTLRCDPISSHATLYWYQQALGQGPEFLTYFNYEAQPDKSGLPSDRFSAERPEGSISTLTIQRTEQRDSAMYRCASSTRTGRGETQYFGPGTRLLVL.

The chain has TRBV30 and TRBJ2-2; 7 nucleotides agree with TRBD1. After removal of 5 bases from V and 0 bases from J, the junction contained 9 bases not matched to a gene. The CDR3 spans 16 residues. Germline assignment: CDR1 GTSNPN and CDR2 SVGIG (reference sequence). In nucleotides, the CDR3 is TGTGCCTGGCTTCAAACCGGGACAGCGAACACCGGGGAGCTGTTTTTT. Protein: CAWLQTGTANTGELFF.

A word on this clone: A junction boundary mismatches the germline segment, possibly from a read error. The DNA for the CDR3 is TGTGCCAGTAATATAAAGGATTCTGAAAAACTGTTTTTT. It codes for CASNIKDSEKLFF. The chain recombines TRBV19 with TRBJ1-4; no clear D. The CDR3 sequence is 13 residues long. Looked up from germline, CDR1 is LNHDA and CDR2 is SQIVND (reference sequence).

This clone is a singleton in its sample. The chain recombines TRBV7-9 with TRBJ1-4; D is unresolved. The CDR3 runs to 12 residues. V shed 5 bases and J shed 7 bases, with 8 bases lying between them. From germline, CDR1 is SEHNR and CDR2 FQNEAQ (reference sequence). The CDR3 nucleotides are TGTGCCAGCAGCGCAAACCCTGAAAAACTGTTTTTT. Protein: CASSANPEKLFF. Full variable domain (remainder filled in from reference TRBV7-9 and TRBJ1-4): DTGVSQNPRHKITKRGQNVTFRCDPISEHNRLYWYRQTLGQGPEFLTYFQNEAQLEKSRLLSDRFSAERPKGSFSTLEIQRTEQGDSAMYLCASSANPEKLFFGSGTQLSVL.

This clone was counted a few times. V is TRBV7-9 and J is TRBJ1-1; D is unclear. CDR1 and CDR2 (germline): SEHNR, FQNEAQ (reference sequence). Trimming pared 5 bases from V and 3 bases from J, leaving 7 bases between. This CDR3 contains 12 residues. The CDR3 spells CASSHRDTEAFF. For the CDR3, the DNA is TGTGCCAGCAGCCACCGGGACACTGAAGCTTTCTTT.

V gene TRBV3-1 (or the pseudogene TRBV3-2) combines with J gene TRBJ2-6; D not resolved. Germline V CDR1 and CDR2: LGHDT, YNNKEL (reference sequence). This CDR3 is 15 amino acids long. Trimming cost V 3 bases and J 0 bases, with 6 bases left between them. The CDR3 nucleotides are TGTGCCAGCAGCCACGGTTCCTCTGGGGCCAACGTCCTGACTTTC. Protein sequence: CASSHGSSGANVLTF.

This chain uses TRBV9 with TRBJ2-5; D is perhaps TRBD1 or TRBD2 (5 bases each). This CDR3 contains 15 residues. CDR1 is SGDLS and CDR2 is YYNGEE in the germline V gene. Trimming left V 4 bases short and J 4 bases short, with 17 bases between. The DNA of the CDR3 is TGTGCCAGCAGCTCGGGGACCAGTCGGCCAGAGACCCAGTACTTC. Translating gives CASSSGTSRPETQYF.